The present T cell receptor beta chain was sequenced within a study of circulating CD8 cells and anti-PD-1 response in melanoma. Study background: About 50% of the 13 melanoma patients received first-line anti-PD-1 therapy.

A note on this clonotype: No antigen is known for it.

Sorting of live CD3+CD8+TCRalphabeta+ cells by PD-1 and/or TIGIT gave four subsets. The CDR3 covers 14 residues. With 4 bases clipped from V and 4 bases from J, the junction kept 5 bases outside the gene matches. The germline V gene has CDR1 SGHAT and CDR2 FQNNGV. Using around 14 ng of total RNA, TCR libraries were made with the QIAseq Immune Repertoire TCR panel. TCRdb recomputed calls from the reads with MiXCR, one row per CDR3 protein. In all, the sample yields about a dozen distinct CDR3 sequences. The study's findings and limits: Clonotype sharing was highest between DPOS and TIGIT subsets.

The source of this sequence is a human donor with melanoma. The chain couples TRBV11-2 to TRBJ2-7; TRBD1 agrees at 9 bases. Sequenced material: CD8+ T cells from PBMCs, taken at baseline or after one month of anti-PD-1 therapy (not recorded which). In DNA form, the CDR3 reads TGTGCCAGCAGCTGGACAGGGGACCTGTACGAGCAGTACTTC. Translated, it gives CASSWTGDLYEQYF.